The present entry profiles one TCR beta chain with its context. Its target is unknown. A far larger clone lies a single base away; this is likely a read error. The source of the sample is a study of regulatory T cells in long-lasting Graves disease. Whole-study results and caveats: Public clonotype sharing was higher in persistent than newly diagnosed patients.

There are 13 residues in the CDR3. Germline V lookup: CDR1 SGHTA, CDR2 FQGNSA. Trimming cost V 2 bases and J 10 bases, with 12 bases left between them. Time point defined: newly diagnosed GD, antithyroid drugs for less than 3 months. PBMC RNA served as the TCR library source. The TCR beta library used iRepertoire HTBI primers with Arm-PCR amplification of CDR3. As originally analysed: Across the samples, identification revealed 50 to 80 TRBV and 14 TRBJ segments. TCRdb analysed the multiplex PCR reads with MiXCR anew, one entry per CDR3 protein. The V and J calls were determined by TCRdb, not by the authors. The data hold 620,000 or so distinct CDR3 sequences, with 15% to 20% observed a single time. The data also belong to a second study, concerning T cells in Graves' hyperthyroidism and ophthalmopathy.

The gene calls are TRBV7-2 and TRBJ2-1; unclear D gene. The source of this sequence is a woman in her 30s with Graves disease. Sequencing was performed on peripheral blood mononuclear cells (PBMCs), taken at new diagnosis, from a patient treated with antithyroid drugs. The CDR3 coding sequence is TGTGCCAGCAGCTTAACGGTTCGTTACGAGCAGTTCTTC. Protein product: CASSLTVRYEQFF. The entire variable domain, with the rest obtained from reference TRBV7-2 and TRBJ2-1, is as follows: GAGVSQSPSNKVTEKGKDVELRCDPISGHTALYWYRQSLGQGLEFLIYFQGNSAPDKSGLPSDRFSAERTGGSVSTLTIQRTQQEDSAVYLCASSLTVRYEQFFGPGTRLTVL.